This T cell receptor beta chain was retrieved from a study of siplizumab effects on memory and regulatory T cells. Study-level results: Both greater diversity than memory cells and a major contribution to the alloresponse seemed to characterize naive T cells. Memory cells that were CD4+ and unstimulated gave rise to alloreactive sequences, which siplizumab significantly reduced. Treg-derived clones made up an average of about 64% of mappable alloreactive CD4+ clones with siplizumab and roughly 29% in controls.

The length of the CDR3 is 13 residues. V trimming: 5 bases; J trimming: 5 bases; junction bases outside the gene matches: 0. Germline lookup yields CDR1 MRHNA and CDR2 SNTAGT. Comment on this clone: Antigen specificity is unknown.

Assays examined about 10^5 TCR templates per sample. Clones were sequenced by immunoSEQ multiplex PCR, and TCRdb holds only the in-frame ones, with some missing. The data show around 100,000 clones, 92% seen once. The specimen was CD4+ T cells sorted from blood. This chain joins TRBV6-4 and TRBJ1-6, with 7 bases matching TRBD1. This sequence originates from a human donor in good health. Written as DNA, the CDR3 is TGTGCCAGCAGTACAGGGGATAATTCACCCCTCCACTTT. Translated, it gives CASSTGDNSPLHF.